This record covers a single TCR beta chain. Its antigen is not known. The entry originates in a study of T cells after yellow fever vaccination. Study-wide results and caveats: A faster peak, day 5 versus 15, was reached by the weaker secondary response. Once the booster was given, most primary-vaccination clones reappeared, at approximately 97% for CD4 and more than 85% for CD8.

The 5'RACE template-switching step produced TCR cDNA and added a universal primer site and UMIs. Each CDR3 protein is one row after TCRdb ran MiXCR on the 5' RACE reads. The sample contains some 220,000 distinct CDR3 sequences, under 3.5% of which appear only once. This CDR3 is built from 14 residues. The germline V gene encodes CDR1 SGHTA and CDR2 FQGNSA. Trimming cost V 5 bases and J 3 bases, with 14 bases left between them. The chain recombines TRBV7-2 with TRBJ2-7; tentatively, D is TRBD2 (7 bases). The origin of this receptor is a man between 18 and 29 years old who received the YFV17D yellow fever vaccine. The sequenced sample was CD4+ T cells sorted from PBMCs, obtained 10 days after the yellow fever booster vaccination. Here the CDR3 reads CASSRGGPNYEQYV. The CDR3 region has the DNA TGTGCCAGCAGCAGGGGGGGGCCAAACTACGAGCAGTACGTC.